Below, 27 T cell receptor beta chains from the same sample are listed, as sequenced in a study of shared clonotypes between healthy human individuals. As defined, naive CD8 cells were CD45RO-negative and positively selected for CCR7, with terminally differentiated effector memory CD45RA+ cells excluded. Produced via immunoSEQ multiplex PCR; TCRdb's table is partial and in-frame only. The data hold 550,000 to 750,000 clones, with 90% to 95% observed a single time. The sequenced material came from naive CD8+ T cells sorted from blood. The receptors shown here come from a young man in good health.

Points on this clone: At the DNA level, this CDR3 is encoded by other sequences in the same sample as well. This chain uses TRBV11-2 with TRBJ2-7; unclear D gene. Germline loops: CDR1 SGHAT, CDR2 FQNNGV. V was cut by 5 bases and J by 0 bases, with 8 bases left in between. The CDR3 spans 13 residues. The CDR3 sequence is CASSLGDSYEQYF. The CDR3 bases are TGTGCCAGCAGCCTTGGGGACTCCTACGAGCAGTACTTC. The full variable domain, completed using reference TRBV11-2 and TRBJ2-7, is EAGVAQSPRYKIIEKRQSVAFWCNPISGHATLYWYQQILGQGPKLLIQFQNNGVVDDSQLPKDRFSAERLKGVDSTLKIQPAKLEDSAVYLCASSLGDSYEQYFGPGTRLTVT.

This rearrangement joins TRBV28 to TRBJ2-7; 8 bases are a match to TRBD1. V shed 7 bases, J shed 3 bases, and the junction held 8 bases outside the gene matches. Looked up from germline, CDR1 is MDHEN and CDR2 is SYDVKM. There are 14 residues in the CDR3. In DNA form, the CDR3 reads TGTGCCAGCACCGATTTGGACAGGGTCTACGAGCAGTACTTC. Its protein product is CASTDLDRVYEQYF.

This rearrangement joins TRBV23-1 to TRBJ2-2; TRBD2 matches at 7 bases. TRBV23-1 is an open reading frame, and its role is uncertain. The CDR3 runs 20 residues. V lost 11 bases, J lost 0 bases, and 24 bases stayed unmatched. CDR3 nucleotide sequence: TGCGCCCCCGCTAATCAGGTTGCGGGGGTTAAATCCACGAACACCGGGGAGCTGTTTTTT. Translating it yields CAPANQVAGVKSTNTGELFF.

The V call is TRBV2, the J call TRBJ2-2; 8 nucleotides agree with TRBD2. The germline gives CDR1 SNHLY, CDR2 FYNNEI. This CDR3 comprises 17 residues. V lost 4 bases to trimming and J lost 1 base; unmatched junction nucleotides: 8. The CDR3 spells CASSGFASGLNTGELFF. CDR3 bases: TGTGCCAGCAGTGGCTTTGCTAGCGGGCTGAACACCGGGGAGCTGTTTTTT.

This clone came up once. This chain links TRBV2 with TRBJ2-7; D possibly corresponds to TRBD2 (6 bases). Trimming took 11 bases from V and 5 from J, leaving 16 bases between them. The CDR3 totals 12 residues. Germline V gene data show CDR1 as SNHLY and CDR2 as FYNNEI. CDR3 in amino acids: CAAREVRDEQYF. The CDR3 nucleotides read TGTGCCGCCAGGGAGGTTCGCGACGAGCAGTACTTC.

Worth noting for this clone: The sample has other DNA sequences that encode this CDR3 too. V and J are TRBV5-5 and TRBJ1-5; a weak D match, TRBD1 (6 bases). V was pared by 0 bases and J by 4 bases, with 8 bases between. Germline values: CDR1 SGHKS, CDR2 YYEKEE (reference sequence). CDR3 length: 14 amino acids. The CDR3 here is CASSLGTGNQPQHF. The CDR3 DNA sequence: TGTGCCAGCAGCTTGGGAACAGGGAATCAGCCCCAGCATTTT.

In regard to this clone: This same CDR3 is encoded by further DNA sequences in the sample. The chain has TRBV6-5 and TRBJ2-6; no clear D. The germline V gene encodes CDR1 MNHEY and CDR2 SVGAGI. The germline V and J ends were trimmed by 4 bases and 0 bases, with 4 bases remaining between them. CDR3 length equals 14 residues. CDR3 region: CASSSYSGANVLTF. The CDR3 DNA is TGTGCCAGCAGTTCATACTCTGGGGCCAACGTCCTGACTTTC.

The sample holds a few counts of this clone. Other DNA sequences in the same sample also yield this CDR3. The genes are TRBV9 and TRBJ2-7; D perhaps matches TRBD2 (6 bases). Germline lookup yields CDR1 SGDLS and CDR2 YYNGEE. Trimming cost V 1 base and J 6 bases, with 8 bases left between them. This CDR3 spans 12 amino acids. CDR3 nucleotide sequence: TGTGCCAGCAGCGTACAGGGAGGCGAGCAGTACTTC. Residues: CASSVQGGEQYF.

CDR3 amino acids: CASSLDSSWEQYF. In nucleotides, the CDR3 is TGCGCCAGCAGCTTGGACAGCTCGTGGGAGCAGTACTTC. The chain recombines TRBV5-1 with TRBJ2-7; no reliable D call. The CDR3 is 13 amino acids. Trimming took 0 bases from V and 7 from J, leaving 11 bases between them. CDR1 and CDR2 (germline): SGHRS, YFSETQ.

The chain uses TRBV27 and TRBJ2-7; D unresolved. The germline gives CDR1 MNHEY, CDR2 SMNVEV (reference sequence). The CDR3 contains 12 residues. V was cut by 6 bases and J by 6 bases, with 12 bases left in between. CDR3 DNA: TGTGCCAGCAGGTCTAGGGCCCTCGAGCAGTACTTC. This encodes CASRSRALEQYF.

This clone was detected a few times. V is TRBV6-5 and J is TRBJ2-1; D is perhaps TRBD1 (5 bases). Trimming took 6 bases from V and 5 from J, leaving 11 bases between them. Germline CDR1 is MNHEY and CDR2 is SVGAGI. CDR3 length: 13 residues. CDR3 loop: CASSTGRDNEQFF. CDR3 DNA: TGTGCCAGCAGCACAGGTAGGGACAATGAGCAGTTCTTC.

The chain employs TRBV10-3 and TRBJ1-1; D gene uncertain. Germline CDR1 reads ENHRY; CDR2 reads SYGVKD. Trimming took off 8 bases at V and 10 bases at J, with 14 bases between the two ends. The CDR3 runs 11 residues. CDR3 region: CAILFRGRAFF. CDR3 DNA: TGTGCCATCTTATTTCGAGGGCGAGCTTTCTTT.

The genes are TRBV28 and TRBJ2-7, with D possibly TRBD1 on 6 matching bases. From germline, CDR1 is MDHEN and CDR2 SYDVKM. The germline V and J ends were trimmed by 6 bases and 4 bases, with 22 bases remaining between them. CDR3 length: 16 residues. CDR3 sequence: CASRPEPGQGLYEQYF. The DNA of the CDR3 is TGTGCCAGCAGACCCGAACCGGGACAAGGGTTATACGAGCAGTACTTC.

This rearrangement joins TRBV25-1 to TRBJ1-1; D is unresolved. With 7 bases removed from V and 2 bases from J, the gap between germline ends came to 11 bases. The V gene's germline CDR1 is MGHDK and CDR2 SYGVNS. The CDR3 is 13 amino acids. In nucleotides, the CDR3 is TGTGCCAGCATTGCCCTGGGAAACACTGAAGCTTTCTTT. Amino acids: CASIALGNTEAFF.

The rearrangement joins TRBV10-3 to TRBJ2-7; 8 bases align to TRBD2. Germline CDR1 and CDR2: ENHRY and SYGVKD. This CDR3 has 13 amino acids. With 11 bases clipped from V and 3 bases from J, the junction kept 9 bases outside the gene matches. Here the CDR3 reads CASGGGLGYEQYF. DNA for the CDR3: TGTGCCTCCGGGGGGGGGCTAGGCTACGAGCAGTACTTC.

The chain employs TRBV2 and TRBJ1-5; 7 bases match TRBD1. V shed 8 bases, J shed 0 bases, and the junction held 4 bases outside the gene matches. The CDR3 is 14 amino acids. The germline CDR1 and CDR2 sequences are SNHLY and FYNNEI. The CDR3 DNA reads TGTGCCAGCGAAGACAGGGATAGCAATCAGCCCCAGCATTTT. Translation: CASEDRDSNQPQHF.

The chain links TRBV19 to TRBJ2-3; D possibly corresponds to TRBD1 (6 bases). CDR3 length: 16 residues. Germline lookup yields CDR1 LNHDA and CDR2 SQIVND (reference sequence). Trimming pared 9 bases from V and 2 bases from J, leaving 21 bases between. Written as DNA, the CDR3 is TGTGCCAGCAATAACAGGGTATCCGACAACACAGATACGCAGTATTTT. Protein: CASNNRVSDNTDTQYF. Looking up the rest from reference TRBV19 and TRBJ2-3 gives the full variable domain: DGGITQSPKYLFRKEGQNVTLSCEQNLNHDAMYWYRQDPGQGLRLIYYSQIVNDFQKGDIAEGYSVSREKKESFPLTVTSAQKNPTAFYLCASNNRVSDNTDTQYFGPGTRLTVL.

The chain uses TRBV6-5 and TRBJ2-1; 8 bases are shared with TRBD1. V shed 2 bases and J 4 bases; nucleotides not matched to a gene: 4. This CDR3 comprises 15 residues. Germline V CDR1 and CDR2: MNHEY, SVGAGI. The CDR3 sequence is CASSYGQGDYNEQFF. CDR3 coding DNA: TGTGCCAGCAGTTACGGACAGGGAGATTACAATGAGCAGTTCTTC.

The rearrangement uses TRBV7-6 and TRBJ1-3; weak D call: TRBD1 (5 bases). Trimming took 5 bases from V and 0 from J, leaving 20 bases between them. The CDR3 covers 18 residues. CDR1 is SGHVS and CDR2 is FNYEAQ in the germline V gene. The CDR3 DNA is TGTGCCAGCAGCGCCCGGGACGGACCATCTTACTCTGGAAACACCATATATTTT. Translating it yields CASSARDGPSYSGNTIYF.

The chain employs TRBV29-1 and TRBJ2-1, with D possibly TRBD1 on 6 matching bases. The CDR3 loop spans 16 amino acids. The germline V and J ends were trimmed by 8 bases and 0 bases, with 20 bases remaining between them. In germline, CDR1 is SQVTM, CDR2 ANQGSEA. The chain's CDR3 is CSCTGSEGSSYNEQFF. The CDR3 DNA is TGCAGCTGTACAGGGTCGGAAGGGAGCTCCTACAATGAGCAGTTCTTC.

J is TRBJ2-1 and V is TRBV7-9; 9 bases line up with TRBD1. This CDR3 is built from 17 residues. The germline CDR1 and CDR2 sequences are SEHNR and FQNEAQ (reference sequence). V shed 1 base, J shed 2 bases, and the junction held 6 bases outside the gene matches. DNA of the CDR3: TGTGCCAGCAGCTTAGAATCCGGGACAGGGACCTACAATGAGCAGTTCTTC. Translation: CASSLESGTGTYNEQFF.

The rearrangement joins TRBV7-9 to TRBJ2-7; D is possibly TRBD1 (6 bases). V lost 4 bases, J lost 2 bases, and 12 bases lay in between. Germline V gene lookup returns CDR1 SEHNR and CDR2 FQNEAQ (reference sequence). The CDR3 extends over 14 amino acids. The CDR3 reads CASSSRQVPYEQYF. The CDR3 bases are TGTGCCAGCAGCTCCCGACAGGTTCCCTACGAGCAGTACTTC.

J is TRBJ2-1 and V is TRBV1; the table's TRBD2 call for D was not verified on the DNA. TRBV1 is annotated as a pseudogene. The CDR3 extends over 17 amino acids. This CDR3 is CTSSQIPGGCGANEQFF. The CDR3 bases are TGCACCAGCAGCCAAATCCCGGGAGGTTGCGGGGCCAATGAGCAGTTCTTC.

The V and J genes are TRBV7-9 and TRBJ2-2, with TRBD1 identical over 7 bases. Germline values: CDR1 SEHNR, CDR2 FQNEAQ (reference sequence). Trimming at V came to 3 bases and at J to 4 bases, leaving 11 bases not matched to a gene. This CDR3 has 17 residues. The CDR3 bases are TGTGCCAGCAGCTTTAGCAGGGGATCAGGGGGCACCGGGGAGCTGTTTTTT. Protein: CASSFSRGSGGTGELFF.

This clone was counted a single time. J is TRBJ2-2 and V is TRBV11-2; 7 nucleotides match TRBD2. From germline, CDR1 is SGHAT and CDR2 FQNNGV. The CDR3 extends over 16 amino acids. Trimming removed 2 bases from V and 7 bases from J; junction bases left unmatched: 10. The DNA for the CDR3 is TGTGCCAGCAGCTTACTAGGACTAGGTGGGATCGGGGAGCTGTTTTTT. Its protein product is CASSLLGLGGIGELFF.

This chain joins TRBV29-1 and TRBJ2-3; D gene unclear. CDR1 SQVTM and CDR2 ANQGSEA come from the germline V gene. CDR3 length equals 12 residues. Between the trimmed V and J ends, which lost 2 bases and 13 bases, there was a span of 16 bases. CDR3 sequence: CSVELQSNVEYF. DNA for the CDR3: TGCAGCGTTGAACTTCAAAGCAACGTGGAGTATTTT.

The chain carries TRBV27 and TRBJ2-6; D is unclear. The germline V and J ends were trimmed by 7 bases and 2 bases, with 3 bases remaining between them. Germline assignment: CDR1 MNHEY and CDR2 SMNVEV (reference sequence). CDR3 size: 12 residues. CDR3 coding DNA: TGTGCCAGCAAGGCTGGGGCCAACGTCCTGACTTTC. This gives the protein CASKAGANVLTF. Full variable domain (missing parts from reference TRBV27 and TRBJ2-6): EAQVTQNPRYLITVTGKKLTVTCSQNMNHEYMSWYRQDPGLGLRQIYYSMNVEVTDKGDVPEGYKVSRKEKRNFPLILESPSPNQTSLYFCASKAGANVLTFGAGSRLTVL.